This TCR beta chain comes out of a study of CD8+CD57+ T cells in acquired aplastic anemia. Across the whole study: CD4+ and CD8+ cells, once sorted, gave DNA averaging roughly 3 ug. Healthy CD8+ samples averaged about 11.0 million reads. Study conclusions and caveats: Patients versus controls showed no significant CD8+ Simpson's diversity difference. Roughly 30 sequences, all CD8+ CDR3, were shared between patients and controls.

In regard to this clonotype: Its antigen remains unidentified. An end of the junction does not agree with germline; a read error may underlie this.

CDR3 and TCR beta VDJ profiling relied on a genomic DNA template. Via MiXCR, TCRdb re-called the reads, giving one row per CDR3 protein. Seen here are some 190,000 distinct CDR3 sequences, less than 55% observed once, and the top ten hold roughly 3%. CDR3 length: 12 residues. Germline V gene sequence: CDR1 KGHSH, CDR2 LQKENI. Sample: sorted CD4+, CD8+, or CD8+CD57+ T cells (not recorded which) from PBMCs. The receptor was isolated from a human donor in good health. The genes are TRBV18 and TRBJ2-5; possibly TRBD1 for D (6 bases). The CDR3: CASSPPLGAQYF. The CDR3 DNA reads TGTGCCAGCTCACCACCGCTGGGGGCCCAATACTTC.